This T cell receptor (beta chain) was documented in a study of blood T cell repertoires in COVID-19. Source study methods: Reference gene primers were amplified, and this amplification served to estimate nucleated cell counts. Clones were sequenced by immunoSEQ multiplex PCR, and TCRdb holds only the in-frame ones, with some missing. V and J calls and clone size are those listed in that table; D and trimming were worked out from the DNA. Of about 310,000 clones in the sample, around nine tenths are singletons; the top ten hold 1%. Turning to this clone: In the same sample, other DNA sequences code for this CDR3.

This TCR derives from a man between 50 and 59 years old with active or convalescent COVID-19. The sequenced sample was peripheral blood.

The CDR3: CASSRQGANYGYTF. The CDR3 DNA reads TGTGCCAGCAGCAGACAAGGGGCGAACTATGGCTACACCTTC. The gene calls are TRBV7-8 and TRBJ1-2; possible D gene TRBD1, 5 bases. The CDR3 runs 14 residues. Deletions cut 5 bases from V and 2 bases from J, with 12 bases between. Germline values: CDR1 SGHVS, CDR2 FQNEAQ.